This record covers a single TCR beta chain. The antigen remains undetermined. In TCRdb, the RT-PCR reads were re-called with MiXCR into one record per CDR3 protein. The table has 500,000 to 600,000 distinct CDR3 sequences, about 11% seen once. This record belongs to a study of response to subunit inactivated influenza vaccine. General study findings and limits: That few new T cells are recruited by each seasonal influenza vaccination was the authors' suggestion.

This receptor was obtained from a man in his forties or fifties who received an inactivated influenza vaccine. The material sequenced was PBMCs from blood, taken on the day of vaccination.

CDR3 in amino acids: CASSYFGGGTDTQYF. The CDR3 nucleotides read TGTGCCAGCAGTTACTTCGGCGGGGGAACAGATACGCAGTATTTT. V is TRBV6-2 or TRBV6-3 and J is TRBJ2-3, with TRBD2 matching over 7 bases. This CDR3 has 15 residues. V lost 1 base, J lost 3 bases, and 4 bases stayed unmatched. The germline CDR1 and CDR2 sequences are MNHEY and SVGEGT.